The rows below give T cell receptor beta chains drawn from one sample of a study of cytomegalovirus exposure and HLA in healthy donors. Sequenced by immunoSEQ multiplex PCR; TCRdb stores in-frame clones only, minus some. The sample carries approximately 100,000 clones, over 60% recorded once. Specimen: PBMCs. The receptors derive from a woman aged 45-60 years in good health and CMV-seropositive. Both conserved end residues are part of each CDR3. The order of the fields is V gene, clone size, CDR3 length, J gene, D gene, CDR3 protein, CDR3 DNA. D genes are given only for firm matches. The listing skips clone size in some rows; elsewhere it reads once, few, many or a size class.

>TRBV15|.|15|TRBJ2-7|.
CATSKDIPSSYEQYF
TGTGCCACCAGCAAGGACATCCCCAGCTCCTACGAGCAGTACTTC
>TRBV7-2|once|16|TRBJ1-4|.
CASSLASAGKFEKLFF
TGTGCCAGCAGCTTAGCCTCCGCAGGAAAATTTGAAAAACTGTTTTTT
>TRBV18|.|19|TRBJ1-3|TRBD1
CASSPRRGLAAGSGNTIYF
TGTGCCAGCTCACCGAGGAGGGGGCTTGCGGCGGGTTCTGGAAACACCATATATTTT
>TRBV28|.|12|TRBJ1-1|TRBD1
CASTDDRGSAFF
TGTGCCAGCACCGACGACAGGGGTTCAGCTTTCTTT
>TRBV7-9|.|16|TRBJ1-3|TRBD1
CASRATGGLTGNTIYF
TGTGCCAGCAGAGCCACAGGGGGCCTAACTGGAAACACCATATATTTT
>TRBV5-1|.|15|TRBJ1-1|TRBD1
CASSSRGGVDTEAFF
TGCGCCAGCAGCTCTCGAGGGGGCGTTGACACTGAAGCTTTCTTT
>TRBV6-5|once|14|TRBJ2-1|TRBD1
CASSYAGGGNEQFF
TGTGCCAGCAGTTACGCAGGGGGCGGCAATGAGCAGTTCTTC
>TRBV5-4|.|13|TRBJ2-3|.
CASSLGVGDTQYF
TGTGCCAGCAGCTTGGGCGTCGGTGATACGCAGTATTTT
>TRBV30|.|13|TRBJ1-5|.
CAWSSGLSQPQHF
TGTGCCTGGAGTTCCGGGTTGAGTCAGCCCCAGCATTTT
>TRBV13|few|14|TRBJ2-7|.
CASTAEGPTYEQYF
TGTGCCAGCACTGCGGAGGGGCCGACCTACGAGCAGTACTTC
>TRBV4-3|.|18|TRBJ2-7|.
CASSQEADTTGGAGEQYF
TGCGCCAGCAGCCAAGAGGCGGACACCACGGGCGGGGCGGGGGAGCAGTACTTC
>TRBV6-4|.|18|TRBJ1-2|.
CASSEGRPPSGGSYGYTF
TGTGCCAGCAGTGAGGGTCGCCCTCCTTCGGGGGGCAGCTATGGCTACACCTTC
>TRBV4-3|.|20|TRBJ1-4|TRBD1
CASSLLPPGTGAQSNEKLFF
TGCGCCAGCAGCCTCCTACCCCCCGGGACAGGGGCCCAGTCTAATGAAAAACTGTTTTTT
>TRBV7-2|.|17|TRBJ1-2|.
CASSLKGGPGPSYGYTF
TGTGCCAGCAGCTTAAAGGGGGGGCCGGGACCCTCCTATGGCTACACCTTC
>TRBV18|.|16|TRBJ2-5|.
CASSPLAIPNQETQYF
TGTGCCAGCTCACCTTTAGCGATACCCAACCAAGAGACCCAGTACTTC
>TRBV6-1|.|13|TRBJ1-2|.
CASSPLGGYGYTF
TGTGCCAGCAGCCCTCTTGGAGGCTATGGCTACACCTTC